The clone carrying this T cell receptor (beta chain) was observed at least ten times. As yet, its antigen is unknown. TCRdb reprocessed the reads via MiXCR and lists one record per CDR3 protein. Altogether roughly 76,000 distinct CDR3 sequences are present, about 3.8% being singletons, with the ten largest covering around 4.9%. The entry originates in a study of T cell repertoires in cytomegalovirus infection. Whole-study context: An indication of both CMV infection and matching HLA type came from public TCR beta signatures.

The V end was cut by 0 bases, the J end by 5 bases, with 11 bases between. Germline values: CDR1 LGHNA, CDR2 YSLEER. This CDR3 contains 15 residues. Overall study results and limits: There were carriers of CMV plus the relevant HLA, and cumulative public TCR beta family frequency identified them. It was HLA-C-restricted CMV-specific TCR beta clonotypes that dominated the response ex vivo.

Sequenced sample: PBMCs. The sequence was obtained from a human donor in good health (CMV status not recorded). Some clones in this sample may be carry-over from other donors' samples. The rearrangement links TRBV4-3 to TRBJ2-1; D remains ambiguous. CDR3 sequence reads: CASSQDYRLNNEQFF. CDR3 coding DNA: TGCGCCAGCAGCCAAGATTACCGACTGAACAATGAGCAGTTCTTC.